The 2 T cell receptor beta chains given below trace back to one sample, sequenced in a study of cytomegalovirus exposure and HLA in healthy donors. Primers for the PCR totalled 60 Vbeta and 13 Jbeta. TCRdb keeps only in-frame clones here, not all; method: immunoSEQ multiplex PCR. This repertoire shows 170,000 or so clones, roughly 80% found once; its top ten account for about 0.7%. The sequenced sample was PBMCs. The receptors originated from a boy aged 10-17 years in good health and CMV-seronegative.

The J gene is TRBJ1-5, the V gene TRBV9; weak D call: TRBD1 (5 bases). With 4 bases removed from V and 9 bases from J, the gap between germline ends came to 17 bases. Germline V CDR1 and CDR2: SGDLS, YYNGEE. This CDR3 contains 14 residues. CDR3 in DNA: TGTGCCAGCAGCCCCGGACCCCGTGGGGCGCCCCAGCATTTT. This gives the protein CASSPGPRGAPQHF. The full variable domain, completed using reference TRBV9 and TRBJ1-5, is DSGVTQTPKHLITATGQRVTLRCSPRSGDLSVYWYQQSLDQGLQFLIQYYNGEERAKGNILERFSAQQFPDLHSELNLSSLELGDSALYFCASSPGPRGAPQHFGDGTRLSIL.

The chain carries TRBV4-3 and TRBJ1-2, with D tentatively TRBD1 (6 bases). There are 16 residues in the CDR3. Germline CDR1 is LGHNA and CDR2 is YSLEER. V was cut by 0 bases and J by 4 bases, with 15 bases left in between. CDR3 amino acids: CASSQDRLQGLYGYTF. CDR3 sequence (DNA): TGCGCCAGCAGCCAAGATCGCCTACAGGGCCTCTATGGCTACACCTTC.